The rows below give T cell receptor beta chains drawn from one sample of a study of PD-1 blockade in classical Hodgkin lymphoma. The assay was immunoSEQ multiplex PCR, and TCRdb's table has in-frame clones only and misses some. The repertoire holds approximately 70,000 clones, with 93% as singletons. The sample here was peripheral blood mononuclear cells (PBMCs), taken at baseline. These receptors originate from a human donor with classical Hodgkin lymphoma. CDR3s leave out the opening cysteine and the closing phenylalanine or tryptophan.

v_call: TRBV4-1; j_call: TRBJ2-7; cdr3_aa: ASSQEDREASEQY
v_call: TRBV6-5; j_call: TRBJ1-4; cdr3_aa: ASRQGMIEKLF
v_call: TRBV7-3; j_call: TRBJ2-1; cdr3_aa: ASSWRLAESYNEQF
v_call: TRBV6-1; j_call: TRBJ2-3; cdr3_aa: ASSNGGTGTDTQY
v_call: TRBV29-1; j_call: TRBJ2-5; cdr3_aa: SAPLFRGSRGVQETQY
v_call: TRBV12-5; j_call: TRBJ2-5; cdr3_aa: ASGPGLAGGQETQY
v_call: TRBV25-1; j_call: TRBJ1-2; cdr3_aa: ASSPSPTALEGYT
v_call: TRBV6-1; j_call: TRBJ1-5; cdr3_aa: ASSEGQGGQPQH
v_call: TRBV4-2; j_call: TRBJ2-1; cdr3_aa: ASSRENNEQF
v_call: TRBV5-5; j_call: TRBJ1-5; cdr3_aa: ASSPEGGSGNQPQH
v_call: TRBV11-2; j_call: TRBJ2-5; cdr3_aa: ASSFGNQETQY
v_call: TRBV6-1; j_call: TRBJ2-7; cdr3_aa: ASSVDDRTYEQY
v_call: TRBV29-1; j_call: TRBJ1-2; cdr3_aa: SAGTANYGYT
v_call: TRBV9; j_call: TRBJ1-4; cdr3_aa: ASSVTTGTGVGKLF
v_call: TRBV13; j_call: TRBJ1-6; cdr3_aa: ASSLRAGNSPLH
v_call: TRBV5-1; j_call: TRBJ1-3; cdr3_aa: ASSDRQGKDTIY
v_call: TRBV7-3; j_call: TRBJ2-1; cdr3_aa: ASSLGQGSNEQF
v_call: TRBV28; j_call: TRBJ2-7; cdr3_aa: ASSLQGAGVGEQY
v_call: TRBV6-5; j_call: TRBJ1-1; cdr3_aa: ASSYARVVMNTEAF
v_call: TRBV5-6; j_call: TRBJ2-5; cdr3_aa: ASSLVGLGAETQY
v_call: TRBV27; j_call: TRBJ2-5; cdr3_aa: ASSLSPQYQETQY
v_call: TRBV29-1; j_call: TRBJ2-7; cdr3_aa: SAALGQGATEQY
v_call: TRBV27; j_call: TRBJ2-5; cdr3_aa: ASSFRFPQGETQY
v_call: TRBV9; j_call: TRBJ2-2; cdr3_aa: ASSVGLANTGELF
v_call: TRBV21-1; j_call: TRBJ2-2; cdr3_aa: ASSKGNTGELF
v_call: TRBV27; j_call: TRBJ2-7; cdr3_aa: ASSFGGRGPYEQY
v_call: TRBV7-9; j_call: TRBJ2-1; cdr3_aa: ASSLAAGLYNEQF
v_call: TRBV29-1; j_call: TRBJ1-2; cdr3_aa: SVEEGSDYGYT
v_call: TRBV19; j_call: TRBJ1-1; cdr3_aa: ASSIGVNTEAF
v_call: TRBV9; j_call: TRBJ2-5; cdr3_aa: ASSVAGGDQETQY
v_call: TRBV9; j_call: TRBJ2-1; cdr3_aa: ASSERVGGSYNEQF
v_call: TRBV19; j_call: TRBJ2-3; cdr3_aa: ASSIGHTDTQY
v_call: TRBV11-2; j_call: TRBJ2-5; cdr3_aa: ASMGLRGRRETQY
v_call: TRBV7-9; j_call: TRBJ1-5; cdr3_aa: ASSFGVQPQH
v_call: TRBV6-4; j_call: TRBJ2-2; cdr3_aa: ASSLMGRPTPGELF
v_call: TRBV19; j_call: TRBJ2-3; cdr3_aa: ASSIPGTGRSRKSGSSTDTQY
v_call: TRBV27; j_call: TRBJ2-1; cdr3_aa: ASSALAGGPDEQF
v_call: TRBV7-9; j_call: TRBJ2-7; cdr3_aa: ASSLSQGGIYEQY
v_call: TRBV4-2; j_call: TRBJ2-1; cdr3_aa: ASSSQGGTSDYNEQF
v_call: TRBV14; j_call: TRBJ1-4; cdr3_aa: ASSLSGPGLREKLF
v_call: TRBV7-3; j_call: TRBJ2-2; cdr3_aa: ASSRRGGTTNTGELF
v_call: TRBV5-4; j_call: TRBJ2-7; cdr3_aa: ASSFISSAVYEQY
v_call: TRBV7-6; j_call: TRBJ2-1; cdr3_aa: ASSLGGTSGINEQF
v_call: TRBV25-1; j_call: TRBJ2-2; cdr3_aa: ASSDAGLGTGELF
v_call: TRBV27; j_call: TRBJ1-1; cdr3_aa: ASSTSGFTEAF
v_call: TRBV5-4; j_call: TRBJ1-3; cdr3_aa: ASSFGTGSGNTIY
v_call: TRBV19; j_call: TRBJ2-5; cdr3_aa: ASSIQVQETQY
v_call: TRBV19; j_call: TRBJ1-2; cdr3_aa: ATCPGQQSYGYT
v_call: TRBV6-1; j_call: TRBJ1-2; cdr3_aa: ASSDGSSGVST
v_call: TRBV28; j_call: TRBJ2-2; cdr3_aa: ASSFIEELF
v_call: TRBV5-8; j_call: TRBJ2-7; cdr3_aa: ASSLFGIGSYEQY
v_call: TRBV9; j_call: TRBJ2-5; cdr3_aa: ASSVFASSTGTQY
v_call: TRBV11-2; j_call: TRBJ1-1; cdr3_aa: ASSDRRAF